The clone carrying this T cell receptor beta chain was counted between two and nine times. The data belong to a study of T cells in Graves' hyperthyroidism and ophthalmopathy. The CDR3 runs 16 residues. CDR1 is MNHEY and CDR2 is SVGAGI in the germline V gene. Trimming pared 4 bases from V and 3 bases from J, leaving 16 bases between. The source material, RNA transcripts, was used to amplify TCR beta CDR3 regions. First-round RT-PCR targeting the TCR CDR3 was performed with the HTBI primer set. Each CDR3 protein is one row after TCRdb ran MiXCR on the multiplex PCR reads. The table includes around 350,000 distinct CDR3 sequences, roughly 13% detected once.

The chain carries TRBV6-5 and TRBJ1-5; D remains unclear. The TCR sequence derives from a woman aged 18-29 years with Graves' hyperthyroidism. The sequencing sample was made of blood. CDR3: CASSSGSNGYNQPQHF. The CDR3 DNA is TGTGCCAGCAGTTCGGGGTCCAACGGGTACAATCAGCCCCAGCATTTT.